One and the same sample provided the 19 T cell receptor beta chains below, sequenced in a study of blood T cell repertoires in COVID-19. Generated by immunoSEQ multiplex PCR, the TCRdb table keeps only in-frame clones and is missing some. The profile shows 95,000 to 110,000 clones, 87% of them singletons. Sequencing used peripheral blood. These receptors all come from a human donor in a cohort sampled during active COVID-19.

The chain employs TRBV5-4 and TRBJ1-5, with 7 bases aligning to TRBD1. Germline V gene lookup returns CDR1 SGHNT and CDR2 YYREEE (reference sequence). This CDR3 comprises 13 residues. The trim removed 0 bases at V and 9 bases at J, leaving 3 bases unmatched. The CDR3 is CASSLEQGSPQHF. In DNA form, the CDR3 reads TGTGCCAGCAGCTTGGAACAGGGGTCGCCCCAGCATTTT.

CDR3 region: CASALGGDGYGYTF. CDR3 coding DNA: TGTGCCAGCGCCCTAGGGGGGGATGGCTATGGCTACACCTTC. J is TRBJ1-2 and V is TRBV5-4; maybe TRBD1 (6 bases). V gave up 7 bases and J gave up 4 bases, with 17 bases separating them. The CDR3 loop spans 14 amino acids. Germline lookup yields CDR1 SGHNT and CDR2 YYREEE (reference sequence).

This clone was seen a single time. The chain links TRBV25-1 to TRBJ2-7; 8 positions agree with TRBD1. The V gene's germline CDR1 is MGHDK and CDR2 SYGVNS. V was pared by 3 bases and J by 10 bases, with 17 bases of the junction left unmatched. The CDR3 sequence is 16 residues long. For the CDR3, the DNA is TGTGCCAGCAGTGAGACTCGGGCGGACAGGGCGATCTCCCAGTACTTC. Translated, it gives CASSETRADRAISQYF.

This sequence joins TRBV3-1 (or the pseudogene TRBV3-2) and TRBJ1-5; no clear D gene. Trimming pared 5 bases from V and 7 bases from J, leaving 12 bases between. This CDR3 contains 13 residues. Germline CDR1 reads LGHDT; CDR2 reads YNNKEL (reference sequence). The CDR3 coding sequence is TGTGCCAGCAGCTTAAGGAGAAGCCAGCCCCAGCATTTT. The encoded protein is CASSLRRSQPQHF.

This rearrangement joins TRBV7-3 to TRBJ2-2; D gene uncertain. Looked up from germline, CDR1 is SGHTA and CDR2 is FQGTGA. There are 17 residues in the CDR3. The V end lost 0 bases, the J end lost 1 base, and 12 bases lay between the germline ends. CDR3 amino acids: CASSLTSGFGNTGELFF. The CDR3 nucleotides are TGTGCCAGCAGCTTAACATCCGGGTTCGGGAACACCGGGGAGCTGTTTTTT.

CDR3 in DNA: TGTGCCATCAGTGCCACTGGACAAAGAGGCCGCGAGCAGTACTTC. The encoded protein is CAISATGQRGREQYF. This chain links TRBV10-3 with TRBJ2-7; a possible D gene is TRBD1 (5 bases). The CDR3 is 15 residues long. Germline-derived CDR1 and CDR2 are ENHRY and SYGVKD. The V end lost 4 bases, the J end lost 6 bases, and 19 bases lay between the germline ends.

The V call is TRBV7-2, the J call TRBJ2-7, with a tentative D call TRBD2 (6 bases). From germline, CDR1 is SGHTA and CDR2 FQGNSA. The CDR3 loop spans 15 amino acids. The V and J ends lost 3 bases and 0 bases respectively, with 12 bases between them. CDR3 residues: CASSFSGRDSYEQYF. The CDR3 region has the DNA TGTGCCAGCAGCTTTAGCGGACGGGACTCCTACGAGCAGTACTTC.

This clone was counted a single time. V usage is TRBV18 and J usage is TRBJ2-2, with 9 bases that match TRBD2. Germline CDR1 and CDR2: KGHSH and LQKENI. The CDR3 loop spans 16 amino acids. Trimming at V came to 3 bases and at J to 6 bases, leaving 8 bases not matched to a gene. The CDR3 coding sequence is TGTGCCAGCTCACCTGGAATAGCGGGGGACTCCGGGGAGCTGTTTTTT. Amino acids: CASSPGIAGDSGELFF.

This rearrangement joins TRBV5-4 to TRBJ2-5; the match to TRBD1 covers 7 bases. Germline CDR1 SGHNT, CDR2 YYREEE (reference sequence). There are 14 residues in the CDR3. J was trimmed by 3 bases and V by 4 bases; bases with no gene match: 6. Here the CDR3 DNA reads TGTGCCAGCAGCGGCACAGGGGTCAAAGAGACCCAGTACTTC. Translation gives CASSGTGVKETQYF.

V usage is TRBV6-6 and J usage is TRBJ1-4; the D gene is possibly TRBD1 (5 bases). CDR3 length: 14 residues. Trimming stripped 9 bases from V and 4 bases from J, with 15 bases between. CDR1 and CDR2 from the germline V gene are MNHNY and SVGAGI (reference sequence). CDR3 coding DNA: TGTGCCAGTAGCTACGGGGCGAATAATGAAAAACTGTTTTTT. Its protein product is CASSYGANNEKLFF.

The DNA of the CDR3 is TGTGCCAGCAGTTTTGAGGGAGAAAAACTGTTTTTT. Translating it yields CASSFEGEKLFF. The V and J genes are TRBV2 and TRBJ1-4; D gene uncertain. From germline, CDR1 is SNHLY and CDR2 FYNNEI. Trimming left V 5 bases short and J 8 bases short, with 9 bases between. This CDR3 region has 12 residues.

This chain joins TRBV11-3 and TRBJ2-5; TRBD2 aligns across 12 bases. V was pared by 4 bases and J by 0 bases, with 6 bases of the junction left unmatched. The V gene's germline CDR1 is SGHNT and CDR2 YENEEA. This CDR3 is built from 17 residues. CDR3 protein: CASSSGLAGSYQETQYF. The CDR3 DNA follows: TGTGCCAGCAGCTCTGGACTAGCGGGATCGTACCAAGAGACCCAGTACTTC. Variable domain in full (rest from reference TRBV11-3 and TRBJ2-5): EAGVVQSPRYKIIEKKQPVAFWCNPISGHNTLYWYLQNLGQGPELLIRYENEEAVDDSQLPKDRFSAERLKGVDSTLKIQPAELGDSAVYLCASSSGLAGSYQETQYFGPGTRLLVL.

In this sample, this clone turned up once. The chain joins TRBV28 to TRBJ1-5, with 8 bases that match TRBD1. This CDR3 spans 15 amino acids. V lost 2 bases to trimming and J lost 5 bases; unmatched junction nucleotides: 5. The germline CDR1 and CDR2 sequences are MDHEN and SYDVKM. The CDR3 here is CASSLPDRGHQPQHF. In DNA, the CDR3 is TGTGCCAGCAGTTTACCTGACAGGGGCCATCAGCCCCAGCATTTT.

The chain is built from TRBV29-1 and TRBJ1-2, with no clear D. Germline V lookup: CDR1 SQVTM, CDR2 ANQGSEA. This CDR3 is built from 11 residues. Trimming removed 3 bases at V and 11 bases at J, with 13 bases between. As DNA, the CDR3 is TGCAGCGTTGAGTTCAGTTATCAATACACCTTC. It translates to CSVEFSYQYTF.

In nucleotides, the CDR3 is TGCAGCGTTGGATGCTCAGACACTGAAGCTTTCTTT. This codes for CSVGCSDTEAFF. The V call is TRBV29-1, the J call TRBJ1-1, with unresolved D. The ends were cut back, 4 bases at V and 3 bases at J, with 9 bases in the middle. CDR1 and CDR2 (germline): SQVTM, ANQGSEA. The CDR3 loop spans 12 amino acids.

The V and J genes are TRBV5-5 and TRBJ1-1, with unresolved D. The length of the CDR3 is 15 residues. With 4 bases removed from V and 0 bases from J, the gap between germline ends came to 13 bases. Germline lookup yields CDR1 SGHKS and CDR2 YYEKEE (reference sequence). Written as DNA, the CDR3 is TGTGCCAGCAGCGCGGAGGTGGGGATGAACACTGAAGCTTTCTTT. As protein: CASSAEVGMNTEAFF. The full variable domain, its missing parts supplied by reference TRBV5-5 and TRBJ1-1, is DAGVTQSPTHLIKTRGQQVTLRCSPISGHKSVSWYQQVLGQGPQFIFQYYEKEERGRGNFPDRFSARQFPNYSSELNVNALLLGDSALYLCASSAEVGMNTEAFFGQGTRLTVV.

The chain employs TRBV5-1 and TRBJ2-5; 7 nucleotides align to TRBD1. The V segment lost 3 bases and the J segment 2 bases; nucleotides outside the gene matches: 10. The CDR3 totals 16 residues. Germline lookup yields CDR1 SGHRS and CDR2 YFSETQ. This CDR3 reads CASSYRDRRRQETQYF. The DNA of the CDR3 is TGCGCCAGCAGCTACCGGGACAGAAGGCGTCAAGAGACCCAGTACTTC.

The gene calls are TRBV6-5 and TRBJ1-2; tentative D call: TRBD1 (6 bases). The CDR3 is 16 residues long. The germline V gene has CDR1 MNHEY and CDR2 SVGAGI. V was trimmed by 2 bases and J by 5 bases, leaving 18 bases between them. The CDR3 reads CASSYRDFTGIYGYTF. The CDR3 DNA follows: TGTGCCAGCAGTTACCGAGACTTCACAGGGATTTATGGCTACACCTTC.

CDR3 in DNA: TGTGCCTCTCACAGGGGGCGGTACACTGAAGCTTTCTTT. It encodes CASHRGRYTEAFF. The chain combines TRBV19 with TRBJ1-1, with 9 bases fitting TRBD1. V dropped 11 bases and J dropped 3; count of bases not matched to a gene: 7. Germline-derived CDR1 and CDR2 are LNHDA and SQIVND (reference sequence). There are 13 residues in the CDR3.